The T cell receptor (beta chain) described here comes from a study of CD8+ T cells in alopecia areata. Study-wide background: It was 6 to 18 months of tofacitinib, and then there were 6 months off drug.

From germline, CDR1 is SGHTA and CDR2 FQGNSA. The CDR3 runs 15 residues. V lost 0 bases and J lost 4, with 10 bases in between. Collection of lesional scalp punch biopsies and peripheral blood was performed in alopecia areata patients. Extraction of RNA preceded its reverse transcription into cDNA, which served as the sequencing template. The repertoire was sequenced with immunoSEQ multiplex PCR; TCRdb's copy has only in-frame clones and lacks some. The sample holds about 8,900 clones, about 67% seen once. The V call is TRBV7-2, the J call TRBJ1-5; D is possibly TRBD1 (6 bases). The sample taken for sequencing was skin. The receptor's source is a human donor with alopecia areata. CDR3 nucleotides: TGTGCCAGCAGCTTAGCCCTGGGGGCAAATCAGCCCCAGCATTTT. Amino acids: CASSLALGANQPQHF.